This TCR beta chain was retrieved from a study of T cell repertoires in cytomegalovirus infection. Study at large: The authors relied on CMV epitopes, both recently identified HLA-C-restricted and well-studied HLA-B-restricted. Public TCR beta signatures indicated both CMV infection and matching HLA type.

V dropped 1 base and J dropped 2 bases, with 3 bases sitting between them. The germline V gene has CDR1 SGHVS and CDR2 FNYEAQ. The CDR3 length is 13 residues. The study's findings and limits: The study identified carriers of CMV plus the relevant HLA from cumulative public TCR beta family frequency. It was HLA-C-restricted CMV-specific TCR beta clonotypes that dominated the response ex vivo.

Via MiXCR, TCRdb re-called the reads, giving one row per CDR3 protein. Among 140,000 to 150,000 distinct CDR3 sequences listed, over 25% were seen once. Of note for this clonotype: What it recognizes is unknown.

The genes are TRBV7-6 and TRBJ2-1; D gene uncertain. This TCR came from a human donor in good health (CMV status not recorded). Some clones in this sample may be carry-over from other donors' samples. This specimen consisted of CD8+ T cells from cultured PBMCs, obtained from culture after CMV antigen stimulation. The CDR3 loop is CASSLEPYNEQFF. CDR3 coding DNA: TGTGCCAGCAGCTTAGAGCCCTACAATGAGCAGTTCTTC.